The T cell receptor beta chain under discussion was sequenced for a study of T cells in localized non-small cell lung cancer. This CDR3 has 14 residues. V was cut by 2 bases and J by 5 bases, with 8 bases left in between. The V gene's germline CDR1 is SGHRS and CDR2 YFSETQ. Worth noting for this clone: The antigen remains unidentified.

Method: immunoSEQ multiplex PCR; TCRdb's copy keeps in-frame clones and lacks some. The data show about 40,000 clones, more than 75% seen once. Study-wide results and limits: A median approximately 59 of the top 100 tumor clones appeared in adjacent lung. Peak T cell clonality was found in uninvolved adjacent lung, exceeding tumor. Elevated circulating T cell density in blood was associated with longer overall survival. Multi-region tumor sequencing was not done, so intratumor heterogeneity could not be excluded.

This material consisted of peripheral blood, taken before any cancer treatment. V and J are TRBV5-1 and TRBJ1-6, with D possibly being TRBD1 (5 bases). This sequence originates from a man between 35 and 75 years old with stage I lung adenocarcinoma. CDR3 bases: TGCGCCAGCAGCTTAAGCAGGGATAATTCACCCCTCCACTTT. This gives the protein CASSLSRDNSPLHF.